This T cell receptor beta chain was observed in a study of technical replicates of blood from a handful of donors. This CDR3 comprises 15 residues. The trim removed 6 bases at V and 5 bases at J, leaving 8 bases unmatched. Germline values: CDR1 LNHDA, CDR2 SQIVND (reference sequence). Sequencing was performed with immunoSEQ multiplex PCR; in TCRdb, only in-frame clones are kept and a portion is missing. The sample records 9,500 to 15,000 clones, around 91% being singletons. This chain joins TRBV19 and TRBJ1-5, with 9 bases matching TRBD1. The sequence was obtained from a human donor in good health. The sample comprised PBMCs. The CDR3 nucleotides read TGTGCCAGTAGCCTGAACGACAGGGGGTATCAGCCCCAGCATTTT. Translation gives CASSLNDRGYQPQHF.